The T cell receptor (beta chain) under discussion was sequenced for a study of CD8 T cells in Susac syndrome. RNA was extracted with the RNeasy kit, and a quantity of about 0.45 to 1 ug was reverse transcribed using random hexamers. The immunoSEQ assay covered 54 Vbeta and 13 Jbeta segments for CDR3. TCRdb analysed the immunoSEQ multiplex PCR reads with MiXCR anew, one entry per CDR3 protein. The sample contains fewer than 350,000 distinct CDR3 sequences, approximately 85% of which appear only once. Stable or active relapsing-remitting multiple sclerosis, untreated and meeting revised McDonald criteria, defined the controls. Germline V gene sequence: CDR1 MDHEN, CDR2 SYDVKM. Trimming removed 6 bases from V and 5 bases from J; junction bases left unmatched: 10. This CDR3 contains 15 residues.

The sequenced sample consisted of CD8+ T cells from PBMCs. This clonotype was sampled from a human donor with multiple sclerosis. The chain links TRBV28 to TRBJ1-5; 7 bases match TRBD1. This CDR3 reads CASSGLGTEYQPQHF. CDR3 coding DNA: TGTGCCAGCAGCGGCCTTGGGACAGAATATCAGCCCCAGCATTTT.